This T cell receptor beta chain was recovered during a study of cytomegalovirus exposure and HLA in healthy donors. Study at large: A preliminary data release comprised about 85 million unique TCRs obtained from HLA-typed donors.

Study findings and constraints: A later analysis reportedly found that, within productive TCRs, an Asian-associated ancestry cluster had fewer N-insertions than the mean observed across the roughly 700 donors. A highly shared variant cluster was judged a likely technical artifact.

PCR amplification relied on 60 Vbeta primers (plus 13 Jbeta primers). Clones were sequenced by immunoSEQ multiplex PCR, and TCRdb holds only the in-frame ones, with some missing. The data show about 130,000 clones, approximately 80% seen once. V shed 6 bases, J shed 2 bases, and the junction held 8 bases outside the gene matches. The CDR3 runs 16 residues. Germline CDR1 is SNHLY and CDR2 is FYNNEI. On this clone: The antigen is undetermined.

This chain connects TRBV2 to TRBJ2-1; 9 nucleotides agree with TRBD2. The TCR originated in a woman aged 35 to 49 in good health and CMV-seropositive. Source material: PBMCs. CDR3 coding DNA: TGTGCCAGCAGGGGACGTAGCGGGAGACCCTACAATGAGCAGTTCTTC. It codes for CASRGRSGRPYNEQFF. The full variable domain, completed using reference TRBV2 and TRBJ2-1, is EPEVTQTPSHQVTQMGQEVILRCVPISNHLYFYWYRQILGQKVEFLVSFYNNEISEKSEIFDDQFSVERPDGSNFTLKIRSTKLEDSAMYFCASRGRSGRPYNEQFFGPGTRLTVL.